One TCR beta chain is described in this entry. The antigen it recognizes is unknown. Base qualities are missing; no much larger clone stands one base away. Participants in the prospective study were enrolled through a virtual design, were aged about 18 to 100 years, and lived in 20 to 30 United States geographic areas. Cohort assignment in the prospective study relied on participant-reported clinical history from a screening survey and a study questionnaire. For ImmuneRACE Cohort 3, a participant was defined as recovered based on two consecutive negative NP/OP PCR tests, clearance by a healthcare professional, or resolution of symptoms. Mobile phlebotomists in the prospective study collected whole blood, serum and a nasopharyngeal or oropharyngeal swab from every participant. Over an approximately 2-month period, participants in the prospective study had the option of providing additional blood draws and questionnaires. Blood samples from the prospective study were shipped frozen or at room temperature prior to DNA extraction.

This sample was included in a study of blood T cell repertoires in COVID-19 (dated by TCRdb to about 2020). Background for the entire study: Samples covering the acute and convalescent phases of COVID-19 were provided by collaborators in the United States, Italy and Spain. Samples came from the ongoing ImmuneRACE study (first 160 participants) plus 1,254 subjects from 6 global collaborators. The prospective study material was composed of cDNA or gDNA derived from T cells, B-cell-depleted T cells, or PBMCs. Where HLA class I and class II types were available, the types were taken from metadata supplied by the sample provider, not from assay-based typing. A freely available public database, intended as a resource for researchers studying the immune response to SARS-CoV-2, is where the repertoires were released. Nearly every sample came with metadata listing a de-identified subject ID, COVID-19 status, age in years and sex. Subjects who had been exposed to COVID-19, were actively infected with it, or had recovered from it provided the deeply sampled blood TCRbeta repertoires that made up the dataset. What the study reported, not specific to this receptor: The amount of clinical and demographic metadata varied by source and participant and was provided uncurated.

TCRbeta CDR3 regions were amplified from genomic DNA by means of the immunoSEQ Assay, a bias-controlled multiplex PCR. As for the original processing: Nucleated cell counts per sample were estimated from amplification of reference gene primers within the assay. Sequence reads were collapsed and filtered to measure the absolute abundance of every unique TCRbeta CDR3 rearrangement. For each sample, productive Simpson clonality was calculated by taking the square root of Simpson's diversity index across productive rearrangements. What TCRdb holds here is the immuneACCESS table cut down to in-frame rearrangements. Part of the clones is not present; checked against another copy, under half of the missing clones reflect an unresolved V gene, and the others are unexplained. The V and J calls and clone size were taken over from that table, and D and trimming were inferred from the DNA. A total of more than 300,000 clones appear in this sample, over 75% of them only once. Of the sample, about 9.4% falls within the top ten clones.

The CDR3 measures 14 amino acids from cysteine to phenylalanine. Only the CDR3 portion is preserved as DNA: 42 bases, with reading frame beginning at the first base. Relative to germline, V is missing 2 bases and J is missing 2 bases, with 2 bases of the junction outside any gene match. The germline V gene encodes CDR1 MNHEY and CDR2 SMNVEV (reference sequence). Sequencing was done on a sample of PBMCs or T cells enriched from blood (not recorded which). The V gene is TRBV27 and the J gene is TRBJ1-2, with 7 bases matching TRBD1. This TCR derives from a woman between 18 and 30 years old who had recovered from COVID-19. The CDR3 protein sequence reads: CASSLRTGNYGYTF. The nucleotides read TGTGCCAGCAGTTTACGGACAGGAAACTATGGCTACACCTTC.